This T cell receptor (beta chain) was retrieved from a study of T-cell reconstitution after alpha-beta-depleted transplantation in children. Study-wide results and caveats: The study traced high day-60 TCRbeta diversity in some patients to surviving recipient T cells and thymic progenitors. Reportedly, alpha-beta T cells present about two months post-transplant originated from several hundred expanded clones of graft origin. It was newly produced T cells that mostly accounted for T-cell counts and diversity one year after transplant.

This CDR3 has 15 amino acids. The germline V and J ends were trimmed by 1 base and 0 bases, with 10 bases remaining between them. Germline CDR1 GTSNPN, CDR2 SVGIG (reference sequence). This clonotype appeared a few times. Its matching antigen is unknown. Unique molecular identifiers featured in how the TCRbeta library was prepared. TCRdb re-analysed the PCR reads in MiXCR, keeping a single row per CDR3 protein. The sample records hundreds of thousands of distinct CDR3 sequences, under 20% being singletons. The chain is built from TRBV30 and TRBJ2-1; D ambiguous. The sequence derives from a male patient between 2 and 15 years old who had a stem cell transplant for acute lymphoblastic leukemia, so the T cells may come from the graft donor. The starting material was PBMCs, mostly from graft donor cells, obtained 360 days after TCRalphabeta/CD19-depleted stem cell transplant. Written as DNA, the CDR3 is TGTGCCTGGAGTGAGTCAATGAGCTCCTACAATGAGCAGTTCTTC. Translating it yields CAWSESMSSYNEQFF.